Each of the 30 T cell receptor beta chains below was sequenced from the same sample in a study of Tregs in tolerant kidney transplant recipients (dated by TCRdb to the late 2010s). The library was produced with the immunoSEQ multiplex PCR assay. TCRdb obtained this table from immuneACCESS and retained in-frame rearrangements with V and J assigned. These tables miss some clones; where compared with another copy, unresolved V genes account for less than half of the shortfall, and the remainder is unexplained. The sample yields roughly 66,000 clones; roughly 92% were counted once. The ten largest clones capture 11% of the sample. The sample's time point, from its label and the paper: blood sample drawn before combined kidney and bone marrow transplant. The material was CD8+ T cells from blood, obtained before the transplant. The receptor source for this set is a human donor who received a combined kidney and bone marrow transplant.

The gene calls are TRBV15 and TRBJ1-6; TRBD1 might be the D (5 bases). Germline lookup yields CDR1 LNHNV and CDR2 YYDKDF (reference sequence). Trimming cost V 4 bases and J 4 bases, with 11 bases left between them. This CDR3 has 15 residues. The CDR3 DNA sequence: TGTGCCACCAGCATCTCAGGGAATTATAATTCACCCCTCCACTTT. It specifies CATSISGNYNSPLHF.

The gene calls are TRBV29-1 and TRBJ2-7; D call uncertain. The ends were cut back, 0 bases at V and 3 bases at J, with 21 bases in the middle. Germline V gives CDR1 SQVTM, CDR2 ANQGSEA. CDR3 length: 17 residues. Here the CDR3 DNA reads TGCAGCGTTGAAGACCCCATTAAGCCTCAGGAAAACTACGAGCAGTACTTC. Its translation is CSVEDPIKPQENYEQYF.

The rearrangement links TRBV11-2 to TRBJ2-4, with D possibly matching TRBD2 (6 bases). CDR1 and CDR2 from the germline V gene are SGHAT and FQNNGV. V lost 5 bases and J lost 13, with 18 bases in between. The CDR3 consists of 13 residues. The CDR3 sequence: CASSHGGGPLQYF. In nucleotides, the CDR3 is TGTGCCAGCAGCCACGGGGGAGGACCCCTCCAGTACTTC.

This clone was seen a single time. This chain links TRBV7-9 with TRBJ2-3; no clear D. The CDR3 runs to 12 residues. The germline CDR1 and CDR2 sequences are SEHNR and FQNEAQ (reference sequence). The V and J ends lost 6 bases and 9 bases respectively, with 13 bases between them. In nucleotides, the CDR3 is TGTGCCAGCAGTTCGATTAGTGAGACGCAGTATTTT. Translation: CASSSISETQYF.

The chain links TRBV4-1 to TRBJ1-1, with a weak D call TRBD1 (6 bases). CDR3 length equals 13 residues. V was cut by 4 bases and J by 11 bases, with 17 bases left in between. Germline loops: CDR1 MGHRA, CDR2 YSYEKL. The CDR3 nucleotides are TGCGCCAGCAGCCCAAGAGAGGGGGGGATTGCTTTCTTT. Translated: CASSPREGGIAFF.

The table lists this clone with a count of one. The chain couples TRBV19 to TRBJ1-5, with 10 nucleotides matching TRBD1. Germline CDR1 LNHDA, CDR2 SQIVND (reference sequence). The J segment lost 3 bases and the V segment lost 3 bases, leaving 5 bases of the junction unmatched. This CDR3 is 16 amino acids long. CDR3 sequence reads: CASSMGDRGINQPQHF. In DNA, the CDR3 is TGTGCCAGTAGTATGGGGGACAGGGGAATCAATCAGCCCCAGCATTTT.

The rearrangement uses TRBV30 and TRBJ1-1; 12 bases agree with TRBD1. Germline values: CDR1 GTSNPN, CDR2 SVGIG (reference sequence). The CDR3 sequence is 14 residues long. V gave up 5 bases and J gave up 8 bases; unmatched junction bases: 9. For the CDR3, the DNA is TGTGCCTGGGCTTCTCCGGGACAGGGGGCCGAAGCTTTCTTT. Its protein is CAWASPGQGAEAFF. Looking up the rest from reference TRBV30 and TRBJ1-1 gives the full variable domain: SQTIHQWPATLVQPVGSPLSLECTVEGTSNPNLYWYRQAAGRGLQLLFYSVGIGQISSEVPQNLSASRPQDRQFILSSKKLLLSDSGFYLCAWASPGQGAEAFFGQGTRLTVV.

This chain connects TRBV30 to TRBJ1-5, with D maybe TRBD1 (6 bases). Trimming stripped 0 bases from V and 6 bases from J, with 6 bases between. There are 12 residues in the CDR3. In germline, CDR1 is GTSNPN, CDR2 SVGIG (reference sequence). The CDR3: CAWSVGGQPQHF. The CDR3 region has the DNA TGTGCCTGGAGTGTAGGGGGTCAGCCCCAGCATTTT. Together with reference TRBV30 and TRBJ1-5, the CDR3 gives the full variable domain: SQTIHQWPATLVQPVGSPLSLECTVEGTSNPNLYWYRQAAGRGLQLLFYSVGIGQISSEVPQNLSASRPQDRQFILSSKKLLLSDSGFYLCAWSVGGQPQHFGDGTRLSIL.

The rearrangement uses TRBV2 and TRBJ2-2, with 12 bases lining up with TRBD2. The CDR3 totals 16 residues. The trim removed 2 bases at V and 4 bases at J, leaving 2 bases unmatched. Germline V gene lookup returns CDR1 SNHLY and CDR2 FYNNEI. In nucleotides, the CDR3 is TGTGCCAGCAGTGAACTAGCGGGGGGGCTCACCGGGGAGCTGTTTTTT. This sequence encodes CASSELAGGLTGELFF. Complete variable domain (other parts from reference TRBV2 and TRBJ2-2): EPEVTQTPSHQVTQMGQEVILRCVPISNHLYFYWYRQILGQKVEFLVSFYNNEISEKSEIFDDQFSVERPDGSNFTLKIRSTKLEDSAMYFCASSELAGGLTGELFFGEGSRLTVL.

The chain employs TRBV27 and TRBJ2-2, with unresolved D. The V gene lost 4 bases and the J gene lost 4 bases, with 7 bases spanning the gap. CDR1 is MNHEY and CDR2 is SMNVEV in the germline V gene (reference sequence). The CDR3 totals 13 residues. For the CDR3, the DNA is TGTGCCAGCAGTTCCCTAGGCACCGGGGAGCTGTTTTTT. Translation gives CASSSLGTGELFF.

The J gene is TRBJ2-5, the V gene TRBV5-4; 7 bases align to TRBD2. Germline loops: CDR1 SGHNT, CDR2 YYREEE (reference sequence). The CDR3 spans 16 residues. Trimming at V came to 4 bases and at J to 2 bases, leaving 11 bases not matched to a gene. The CDR3 bases are TGTGCCAGCAGCCCGGCCGGACTAGGGGCGCAAGAGACCCAGTACTTC. As protein: CASSPAGLGAQETQYF.

The rearrangement links TRBV4-1 to TRBJ1-1; maybe TRBD1 (6 bases). V lost 0 bases to trimming and J lost 1 base, with 9 bases between them. The germline CDR1 and CDR2 sequences are MGHRA and YSYEKL. CDR3 length: 15 amino acids. The CDR3 DNA reads TGCGCCAGCAGCCAAGATCCGGGACAGAACACTGAAGCTTTCTTT. It is translated as CASSQDPGQNTEAFF.

As regards this clone: Other DNA sequences in this sample translate to the same CDR3. This rearrangement joins TRBV11-2 to TRBJ1-6; D remains unclear. Trimming took 6 bases from V and 2 from J, leaving 17 bases between them. CDR1 SGHAT and CDR2 FQNNGV come from the germline V gene. This CDR3 is 17 amino acids long. CDR3 sequence (DNA): TGTGCCAGCAGAAAACTACCGGGGTGGACCTATAATTCACCCCTCCACTTT. This gives the protein CASRKLPGWTYNSPLHF.

Concerning this clone itself: The junction and the germline gene differ at one end; a read error may be behind it. The gene calls are TRBV27 and TRBJ2-4; 11 bases line up with TRBD2. Per the germline V gene, CDR1 is MNHEY and CDR2 is SMNVEV (reference sequence). The CDR3 is 17 residues long. The CDR3 nucleotides read TGTGCCAGCAGTCTATCTTCTAGCGGGGGGGCCAAAAACATTCAGTACTTC. Its protein is CASSLSSSGGAKNIQYF.

The chain uses TRBV7-9 and TRBJ2-1; 13 bases align to TRBD2. The trim removed 5 bases at V and 5 bases at J, leaving 3 bases unmatched. The CDR3 contains 15 residues. Germline V gene sequence: CDR1 SEHNR, CDR2 FQNEAQ (reference sequence). In DNA, the CDR3 is TGTGCCAGCAGCCCCGGGACTAGCGGGGACAATGAGCAGTTCTTC. It yields the protein CASSPGTSGDNEQFF. Looking up the rest from reference TRBV7-9 and TRBJ2-1 gives the full variable domain: DTGVSQNPRHKITKRGQNVTFRCDPISEHNRLYWYRQTLGQGPEFLTYFQNEAQLEKSRLLSDRFSAERPKGSFSTLEIQRTEQGDSAMYLCASSPGTSGDNEQFFGPGTRLTVL.

The chain has TRBV4-2 and TRBJ2-7; D might be TRBD2 (5 bases). In germline, CDR1 is LGHNA, CDR2 YNFKEQ. V dropped 0 bases and J dropped 3 bases, with 12 bases sitting between them. The CDR3 runs 15 residues. DNA of the CDR3: TGTGCCAGCAGCCAAGACCGGACTTTTCACTACGAGCAGTACTTC. It is translated as CASSQDRTFHYEQYF.

This clone came up once. V and J are TRBV14 and TRBJ2-1; 9 bases are shared with TRBD2. The CDR3 length is 19 residues. V lost 4 bases, J lost 1 base, and 14 bases stayed unmatched. Germline values: CDR1 SGHDN, CDR2 FVKESK. CDR3 bases: TGTGCCAGCAGCCGCTCCGGGGCGGGGGGGCCAAGGTCCTACAATGAGCAGTTCTTC. Translating gives CASSRSGAGGPRSYNEQFF.

This chain uses TRBV19 with TRBJ2-7; 7 bases fit TRBD1. V was pared by 2 bases and J by 3 bases, with 7 bases of the junction left unmatched. CDR1 and CDR2 (germline): LNHDA, SQIVND (reference sequence). The CDR3 extends over 15 amino acids. The CDR3 protein is CASSITRTGIYEQYF. The CDR3 DNA reads as TGTGCCAGTAGTATAACCAGGACAGGAATCTACGAGCAGTACTTC.

About this clone itself: Additional DNA sequences in this sample encode the identical CDR3. The chain couples TRBV6-5 to TRBJ2-1; tentatively, D is TRBD1 (6 bases). This CDR3 is 13 amino acids long. V lost 10 bases to trimming and J lost 4 bases, with 14 bases between them. Germline CDR1 is MNHEY and CDR2 is SVGAGI. CDR3 in amino acids: CATQGAVYNEQFF. DNA for the CDR3: TGTGCCACACAGGGTGCTGTGTACAATGAGCAGTTCTTC.

CDR3 protein: CASNLDRRVSGANVLTF. In DNA, the CDR3 is TGTGCCAGTAACCTCGACAGACGAGTCTCTGGGGCCAACGTCCTGACTTTC. This rearrangement joins TRBV19 to TRBJ2-6, with TRBD1 as a possible D gene (5 bases). Per germline, CDR1 LNHDA and CDR2 SQIVND (reference sequence). The V and J ends lost 7 bases and 0 bases respectively, with 16 bases between them. The CDR3 spans 17 residues.

The rearrangement joins TRBV5-6 to TRBJ2-5; possible D gene TRBD2, 5 bases. The CDR3 covers 13 residues. The germline V gene has CDR1 SGHDT and CDR2 YYEEEE. V lost 6 bases and J 2 bases, leaving 11 bases between the germline ends. The CDR3 is CASTSGYQETQYF. CDR3 sequence (DNA): TGTGCCAGCACCTCGGGGTATCAAGAGACCCAGTACTTC.

This clone was seen just once. The chain joins TRBV5-4 to TRBJ1-1; 8 bases fit TRBD1. Germline CDR1 is SGHNT and CDR2 is YYREEE (reference sequence). The CDR3 is made up of 15 amino acids. V was pared by 3 bases and J by 3 bases, with 7 bases of the junction left unmatched. CDR3 DNA sequence: TGTGCCAGCAGCTCACGGACAGGGCGAGACACTGAAGCTTTCTTT. Protein product: CASSSRTGRDTEAFF. The full variable domain, in which reference TRBV5-4 and TRBJ1-1 provide the parts outside the CDR3, is ETGVTQSPTHLIKTRGQQVTLRCSSQSGHNTVSWYQQALGQGPQFIFQYYREEENGRGNFPPRFSGLQFPNYSSELNVNALELDDSALYLCASSSRTGRDTEAFFGQGTRLTVV.

The V call is TRBV27, the J call TRBJ2-7; D might be TRBD2 (6 bases). This CDR3 spans 12 amino acids. The germline V and J ends were trimmed by 5 bases and 7 bases, with 12 bases remaining between them. Per the germline V gene, CDR1 is MNHEY and CDR2 is SMNVEV (reference sequence). CDR3 sequence reads: CASSPPAGEQYF. The CDR3 DNA sequence: TGTGCCAGCAGTCCTCCGGCGGGAGAGCAGTACTTC.

In nucleotides, the CDR3 is TGTGCCAGCAGTGGGCCCCTTACTAGCGGGGGAATTTGGGTTACCCAGTACTTC. It codes for CASSGPLTSGGIWVTQYF. The chain has TRBV25-1 and TRBJ2-5; 11 bases line up with TRBD2. The CDR3 consists of 18 residues. V was pared by 4 bases and J by 8 bases, with 18 bases of the junction left unmatched. The V gene's germline CDR1 is MGHDK and CDR2 SYGVNS. Full variable domain (remainder filled in from reference TRBV25-1 and TRBJ2-5): EADIYQTPRYLVIGTGKKITLECSQTMGHDKMYWYQQDPGMELHLIHYSYGVNSTEKGDLSSESTVSRIRTEHFPLTLESARPSHTSQYLCASSGPLTSGGIWVTQYFGPGTRLLVL.

This chain uses TRBV12-5 with TRBJ2-3, with TRBD1 as a possible D gene (7 bases). CDR3 length: 16 residues. Germline V gives CDR1 LGHNT, CDR2 FRNRAP. Trimming removed 0 bases from V and 3 bases from J, with 13 bases in between. The CDR3 reads CASGLVPSGGTDTQYF. CDR3 nucleotides: TGTGCTAGTGGTTTGGTACCGTCAGGGGGGACAGATACGCAGTATTTT.

V usage is TRBV4-1 and J usage is TRBJ1-1, with a tentative D call TRBD1 (5 bases). The CDR3 is 15 residues long. The V gene lost 1 base and the J gene lost 5 bases, with 14 bases spanning the gap. The V gene's germline CDR1 is MGHRA and CDR2 YSYEKL. CDR3 loop: CASSQGTRGVTEAFF. The CDR3 DNA is TGCGCCAGCAGCCAAGGGACGCGGGGCGTAACTGAAGCTTTCTTT.

This chain connects TRBV18 to TRBJ1-2, with D tentatively TRBD1 (5 bases). V was cut by 3 bases and J by 6 bases, with 11 bases left in between. Germline V gives CDR1 KGHSH, CDR2 LQKENI. The CDR3 is made up of 13 amino acids. CDR3 loop: CASSPAGRDGYTF. CDR3 DNA sequence: TGTGCCAGCTCACCCGCAGGGAGGGATGGCTACACCTTC.

The chain employs TRBV5-4 and TRBJ2-2, with TRBD2 matching 8 bases. J lost 4 bases, V lost 1 base, and 3 bases had no gene match. Germline CDR1 SGHNT, CDR2 YYREEE (reference sequence). The CDR3 spans 15 residues. The CDR3, as DNA: TGTGCCAGCAGCTTGAGAGCGGGAGTCACCGGGGAGCTGTTTTTT. Protein sequence: CASSLRAGVTGELFF.

V usage is TRBV29-1 and J usage is TRBJ1-2, with TRBD1 matching 8 bases. The junction had 5 bases not matched to a gene; V was cut back by 1 base and J by 4 bases. There are 14 residues in the CDR3. Germline V CDR1 and CDR2: SQVTM, ANQGSEA. The CDR3 region has the DNA TGCAGCGTTGAAGGACAGGGGCTCTTCTATGGCTACACCTTC. This encodes CSVEGQGLFYGYTF.

The chain is built from TRBV11-3 and TRBJ2-7; 8 bases agree with TRBD1. Trimming took 4 bases from V and 1 from J; bases not matched to a gene: 12. CDR1 and CDR2 from the germline V gene are SGHNT and YENEEA. The CDR3 is 17 amino acids. CDR3: CASSSSRWDRSSYEQYF. As DNA, the CDR3 is TGTGCCAGCAGCTCATCGCGATGGGACAGGTCTTCCTACGAGCAGTACTTC.